Listed below are T cell receptor beta chains from one sample, sequenced in a study of long-term antiretroviral therapy in people with HIV. The data were produced by immunoSEQ multiplex PCR, yet TCRdb's version contains in-frame clones alone and is incomplete. The data contain roughly 28,000 clones, about 90% of them singletons. Sequenced material: unsorted PBMCs, taken 1.8 years after starting antiretroviral therapy. The receptors shown here come from a woman aged 18-30 years with HIV. CDR3s include the opening cysteine and the closing phenylalanine or tryptophan. D genes are given only for firm matches. The size of a clone is reported for some rows only, either as once, few or many, or as a class for expanded clones.

D gene: TRBD1
V gene: TRBV28
clone size: -
J gene: TRBJ2-7
CDR3 protein: CASSSLDRASYEQYF
CDR3 DNA: TGTGCCAGCAGTAGCTTGGACAGGGCGTCCTACGAGCAGTACTTC

D gene: -
V gene: TRBV28
clone size: -
J gene: TRBJ2-2
CDR3 protein: CASSFLSANTGELFF
CDR3 DNA: TGTGCCAGCAGTTTCTTATCAGCGAACACCGGGGAGCTGTTTTTT

D gene: -
V gene: TRBV11-3
clone size: -
J gene: TRBJ2-7
CDR3 protein: CASSLDVHSYEQYF
CDR3 DNA: TGTGCCAGCAGCTTAGATGTTCACTCCTACGAGCAGTACTTC

D gene: TRBD2
V gene: TRBV19
clone size: -
J gene: TRBJ2-3
CDR3 protein: CASKGGRFADTQYF
CDR3 DNA: TGTGCCAGTAAGGGCGGGAGGTTTGCAGATACGCAGTATTTT

D gene: -
V gene: TRBV25-1
clone size: -
J gene: TRBJ1-3
CDR3 protein: CASSEWGGRSGNTIYF
CDR3 DNA: TGTGCCAGCAGTGAATGGGGGGGTCGCTCTGGAAACACCATATATTTT

D gene: -
V gene: TRBV15
clone size: few
J gene: TRBJ2-2
CDR3 protein: CATRAEGETGELFF
CDR3 DNA: TGTGCCACCAGGGCGGAGGGGGAGACCGGGGAGCTGTTTTTT

D gene: -
V gene: TRBV4-3
clone size: once
J gene: TRBJ1-1
CDR3 protein: CASSQDPQTTEAFF
CDR3 DNA: TGCGCCAGCAGCCAAGATCCTCAGACCACTGAAGCTTTCTTT

D gene: -
V gene: TRBV7-2
clone size: -
J gene: TRBJ2-5
CDR3 protein: CASSLNRGNGETQYF
CDR3 DNA: TGTGCCAGCAGCTTGAATAGGGGTAACGGGGAGACCCAGTACTTC

D gene: -
V gene: TRBV27
clone size: -
J gene: TRBJ2-3
CDR3 protein: CASRPGQAGLDTQYF
CDR3 DNA: TGTGCCAGCAGACCCGGACAGGCGGGGTTGGATACGCAGTATTTT

D gene: -
V gene: TRBV25-1
clone size: -
J gene: TRBJ1-1
CDR3 protein: CASSGRLNTEAFF
CDR3 DNA: TGTGCCAGCAGTGGTCGGTTGAACACTGAAGCTTTCTTT

D gene: -
V gene: TRBV11-2
clone size: -
J gene: TRBJ2-7
CDR3 protein: CASSLGYGSYEQYF
CDR3 DNA: TGTGCCAGCAGCTTAGGGTACGGTTCCTACGAGCAGTACTTC

D gene: -
V gene: TRBV11-2
clone size: -
J gene: TRBJ1-2
CDR3 protein: CASSLPGVDYGYTF
CDR3 DNA: TGTGCCAGCAGCTTACCAGGGGTAGATTATGGCTACACCTTC

D gene: -
V gene: TRBV2
clone size: -
J gene: TRBJ2-5
CDR3 protein: CASSEARGTQYF
CDR3 DNA: TGTGCCAGCAGTGAAGCGCGGGGGACCCAGTACTTC

D gene: -
V gene: TRBV9
clone size: -
J gene: TRBJ2-2
CDR3 protein: CASGQRGSGELFF
CDR3 DNA: TGTGCCAGCGGGCAGAGGGGCTCCGGGGAGCTGTTTTTT

D gene: -
V gene: TRBV15
clone size: -
J gene: TRBJ2-3
CDR3 protein: CATSRGAVDTQYF
CDR3 DNA: TGTGCCACCAGCAGAGGGGCTGTGGATACGCAGTATTTT

D gene: -
V gene: TRBV19
clone size: -
J gene: TRBJ2-3
CDR3 protein: CASRQDRAGTDTQYF
CDR3 DNA: TGTGCCAGTCGCCAGGACCGGGCGGGAACAGATACGCAGTATTTT

D gene: TRBD1
V gene: TRBV25-1
clone size: -
J gene: TRBJ2-1
CDR3 protein: CASSTGGKVFEQFF
CDR3 DNA: TGTGCCAGCAGCACAGGGGGGAAGGTATTTGAGCAGTTCTTC

D gene: -
V gene: TRBV2
clone size: few
J gene: TRBJ1-5
CDR3 protein: CASSERLSSNQPQHF
CDR3 DNA: TGTGCCAGCAGTGAGAGGTTGTCGAGCAATCAGCCCCAGCATTTT